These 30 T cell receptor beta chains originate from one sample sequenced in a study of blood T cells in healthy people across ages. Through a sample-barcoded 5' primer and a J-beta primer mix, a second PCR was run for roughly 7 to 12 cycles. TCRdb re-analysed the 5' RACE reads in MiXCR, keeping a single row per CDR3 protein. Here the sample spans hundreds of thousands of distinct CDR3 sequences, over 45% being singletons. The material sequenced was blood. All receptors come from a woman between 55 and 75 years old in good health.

The CDR3 is CAVVFIQETQYF. The CDR3, as DNA: TGTGCCGTGGTATTTATACAGGAGACCCAGTACTTC. The J gene is TRBJ2-5, the V gene TRBV30; no clear D gene. Looked up from germline, CDR1 is GTSNPN and CDR2 is SVGIG (reference sequence). V was shortened by 8 bases and J by 5 bases, with 15 bases between the two germline ends. The CDR3 length is 12 residues.

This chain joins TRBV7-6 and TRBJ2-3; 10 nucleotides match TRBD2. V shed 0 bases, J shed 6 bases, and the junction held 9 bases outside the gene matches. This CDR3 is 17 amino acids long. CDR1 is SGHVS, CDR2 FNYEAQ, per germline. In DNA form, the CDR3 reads TGTGCCAGCAGCTTAGCGGGTAGCGGGGGGATCCAGGATACGCAGTATTTT. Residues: CASSLAGSGGIQDTQYF.

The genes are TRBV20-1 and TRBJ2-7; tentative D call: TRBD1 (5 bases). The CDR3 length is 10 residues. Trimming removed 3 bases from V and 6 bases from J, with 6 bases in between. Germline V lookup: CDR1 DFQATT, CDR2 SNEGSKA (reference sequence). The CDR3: CSASQGEQYF. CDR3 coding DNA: TGCAGTGCTAGTCAGGGCGAGCAGTACTTC.

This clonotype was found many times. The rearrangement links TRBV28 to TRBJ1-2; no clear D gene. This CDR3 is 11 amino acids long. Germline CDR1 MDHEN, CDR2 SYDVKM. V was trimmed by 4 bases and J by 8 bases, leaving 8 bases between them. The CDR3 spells CASSSAGGYTF. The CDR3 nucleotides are TGTGCCAGCAGTTCGGCTGGCGGCTACACCTTC.

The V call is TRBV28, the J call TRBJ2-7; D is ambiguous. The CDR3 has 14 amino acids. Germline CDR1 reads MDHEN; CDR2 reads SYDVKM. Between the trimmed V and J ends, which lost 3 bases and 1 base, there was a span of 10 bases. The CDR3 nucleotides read TGTGCCAGCAGTTTGCTCGGAGTTTCCTACGAGCAGTACTTC. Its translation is CASSLLGVSYEQYF.

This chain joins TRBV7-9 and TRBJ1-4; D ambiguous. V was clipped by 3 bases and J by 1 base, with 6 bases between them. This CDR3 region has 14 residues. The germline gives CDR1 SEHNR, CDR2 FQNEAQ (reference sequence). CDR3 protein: CASSFRGTNEKLFF. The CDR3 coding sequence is TGTGCCAGCAGCTTTCGGGGAACTAATGAAAAACTGTTTTTT.

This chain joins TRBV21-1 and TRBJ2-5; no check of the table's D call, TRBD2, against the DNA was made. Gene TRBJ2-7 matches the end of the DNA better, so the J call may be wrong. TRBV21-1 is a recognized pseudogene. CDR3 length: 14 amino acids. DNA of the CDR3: TGTGCCGGACTTCGGCGACTAGACGTCTACGAGCAGTACTTC. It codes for CAGLRRLDVYEQYF.

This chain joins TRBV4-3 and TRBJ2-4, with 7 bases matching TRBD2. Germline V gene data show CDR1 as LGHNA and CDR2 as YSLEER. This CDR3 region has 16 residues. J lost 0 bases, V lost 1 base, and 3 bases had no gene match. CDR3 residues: CASSQALAVAKNIQYF. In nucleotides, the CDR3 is TGCGCCAGCAGCCAAGCTCTAGCGGTAGCCAAAAACATTCAGTACTTC.

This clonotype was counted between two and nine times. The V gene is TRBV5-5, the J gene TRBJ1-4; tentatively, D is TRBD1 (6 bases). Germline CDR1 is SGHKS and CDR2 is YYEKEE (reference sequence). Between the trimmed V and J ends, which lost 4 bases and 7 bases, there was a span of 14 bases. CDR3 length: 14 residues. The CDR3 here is CASSVGTGIEKLFF. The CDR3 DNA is TGTGCCAGCAGCGTAGGCACAGGGATTGAAAAACTGTTTTTT.

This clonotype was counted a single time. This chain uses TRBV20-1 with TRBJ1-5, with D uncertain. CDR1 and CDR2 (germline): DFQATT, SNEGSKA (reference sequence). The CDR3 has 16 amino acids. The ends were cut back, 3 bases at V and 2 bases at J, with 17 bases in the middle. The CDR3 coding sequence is TGCAGTGCTAGGCCTCGCCCGGTGGGAGGCAATCAGCCCCAGCATTTT. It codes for CSARPRPVGGNQPQHF.

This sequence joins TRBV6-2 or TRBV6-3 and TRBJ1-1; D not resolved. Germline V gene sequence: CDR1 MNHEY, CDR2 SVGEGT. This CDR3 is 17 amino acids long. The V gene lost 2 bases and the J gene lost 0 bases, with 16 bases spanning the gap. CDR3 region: CASSYDPTGPLNTEAFF. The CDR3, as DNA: TGTGCCAGCAGTTACGACCCAACCGGCCCCTTGAACACTGAAGCTTTCTTT.

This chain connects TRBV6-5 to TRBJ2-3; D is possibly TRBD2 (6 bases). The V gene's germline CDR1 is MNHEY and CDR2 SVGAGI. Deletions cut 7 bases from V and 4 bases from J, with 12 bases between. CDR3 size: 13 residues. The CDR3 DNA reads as TGTGCCAGCAAATACGGGGGAGCAGATACGCAGTATTTT. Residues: CASKYGGADTQYF.

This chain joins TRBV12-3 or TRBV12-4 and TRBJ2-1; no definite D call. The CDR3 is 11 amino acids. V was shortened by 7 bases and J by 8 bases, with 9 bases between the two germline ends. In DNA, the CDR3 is TGTGCCAGCACCCCTTTTGATGAGCAGTTCTTC. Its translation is CASTPFDEQFF.

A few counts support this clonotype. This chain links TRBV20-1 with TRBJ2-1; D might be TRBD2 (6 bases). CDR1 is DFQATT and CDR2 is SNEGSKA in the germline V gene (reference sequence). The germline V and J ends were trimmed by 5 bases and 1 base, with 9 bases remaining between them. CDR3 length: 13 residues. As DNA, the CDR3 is TGCAGTGCTCTAAGCGGGTCCTACAATGAGCAGTTCTTC. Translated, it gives CSALSGSYNEQFF.

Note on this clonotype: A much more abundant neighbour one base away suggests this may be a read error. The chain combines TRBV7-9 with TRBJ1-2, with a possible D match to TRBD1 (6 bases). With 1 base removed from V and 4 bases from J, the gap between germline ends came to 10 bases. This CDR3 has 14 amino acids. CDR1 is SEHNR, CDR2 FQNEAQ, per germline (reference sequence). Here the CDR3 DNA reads TGTGCCAGCAGCTTAGACGGACAGATCTATGGCTACACCTTC. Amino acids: CASSLDGQIYGYTF.

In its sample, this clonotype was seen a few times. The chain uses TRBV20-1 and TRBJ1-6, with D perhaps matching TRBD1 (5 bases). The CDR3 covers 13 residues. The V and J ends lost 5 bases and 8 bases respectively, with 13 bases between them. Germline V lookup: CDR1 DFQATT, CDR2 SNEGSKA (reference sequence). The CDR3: CSASQGIDSPLHF. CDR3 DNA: TGCAGTGCTTCCCAGGGAATAGATTCACCCCTCCACTTT.

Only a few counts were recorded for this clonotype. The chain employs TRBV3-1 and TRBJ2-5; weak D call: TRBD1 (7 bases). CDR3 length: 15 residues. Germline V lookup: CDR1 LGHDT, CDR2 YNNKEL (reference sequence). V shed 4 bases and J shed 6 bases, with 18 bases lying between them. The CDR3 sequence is CASSRGTEFVKTQYF. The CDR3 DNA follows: TGTGCCAGCAGCCGCGGGACAGAGTTTGTGAAGACCCAGTACTTC.

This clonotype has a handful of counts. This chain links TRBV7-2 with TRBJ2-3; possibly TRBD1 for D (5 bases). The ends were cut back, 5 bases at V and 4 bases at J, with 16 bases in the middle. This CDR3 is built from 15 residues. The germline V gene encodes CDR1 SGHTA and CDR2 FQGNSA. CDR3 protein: CASSPGHRIADTQYF. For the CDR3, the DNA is TGTGCCAGCAGCCCCGGACACAGAATAGCAGATACGCAGTATTTT.

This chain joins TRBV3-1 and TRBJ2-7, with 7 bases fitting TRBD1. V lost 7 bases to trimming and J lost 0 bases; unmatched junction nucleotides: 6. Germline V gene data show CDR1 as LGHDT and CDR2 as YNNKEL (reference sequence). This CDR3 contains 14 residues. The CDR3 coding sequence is TGTGCCAGCAACCAGGGACAGACCTCCTACGAGCAGTACTTC. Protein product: CASNQGQTSYEQYF.

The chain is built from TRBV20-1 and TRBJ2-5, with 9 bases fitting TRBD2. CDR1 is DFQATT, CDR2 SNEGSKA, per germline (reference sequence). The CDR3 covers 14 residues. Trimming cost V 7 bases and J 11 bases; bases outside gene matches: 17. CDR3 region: CSVRAGGWRDPQYF. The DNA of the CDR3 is TGCAGTGTGCGAGCGGGAGGCTGGCGGGACCCACAGTACTTC.

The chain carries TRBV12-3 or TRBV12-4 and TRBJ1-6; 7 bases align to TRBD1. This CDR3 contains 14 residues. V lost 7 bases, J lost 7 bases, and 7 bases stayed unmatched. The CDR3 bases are TGTGCCAGCAATTCCGGGACAGTAAATTCACCCCTCCACTTT. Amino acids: CASNSGTVNSPLHF.

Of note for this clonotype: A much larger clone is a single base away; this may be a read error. This CDR3 reads CASSYPIRTGMNTGAFF. As DNA, the CDR3 is TGTGCCAGCAGTTACCCCATACGGACAGGCATGAACACTGGAGCTTTCTTT. This sequence joins TRBV6-2 or TRBV6-3 and TRBJ1-1; 7 positions match TRBD1. The CDR3 runs to 17 residues. Germline loops: CDR1 MNHEY, CDR2 SVGEGT.

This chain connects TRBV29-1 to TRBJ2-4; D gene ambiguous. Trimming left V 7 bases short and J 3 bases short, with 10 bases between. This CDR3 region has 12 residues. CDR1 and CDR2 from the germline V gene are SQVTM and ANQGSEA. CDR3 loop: CSAEVSKNIQYF. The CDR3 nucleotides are TGCAGCGCTGAGGTTAGCAAAAACATTCAGTACTTC.

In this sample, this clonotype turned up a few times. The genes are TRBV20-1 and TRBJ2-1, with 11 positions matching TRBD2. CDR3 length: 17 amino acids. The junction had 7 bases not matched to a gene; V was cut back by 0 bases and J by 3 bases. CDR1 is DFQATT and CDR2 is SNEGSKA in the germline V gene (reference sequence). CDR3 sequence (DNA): TGCAGTGCTAGAGATCTCACTAGCGGGAGAGTCTACAATGAGCAGTTCTTC. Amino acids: CSARDLTSGRVYNEQFF.

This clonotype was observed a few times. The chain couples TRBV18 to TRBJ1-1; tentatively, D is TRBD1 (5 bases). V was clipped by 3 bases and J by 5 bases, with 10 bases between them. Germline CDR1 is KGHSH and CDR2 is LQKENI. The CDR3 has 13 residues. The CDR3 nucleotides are TGTGCCAGCTCACCGGGACTGGGGACTGAAGCTTTCTTT. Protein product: CASSPGLGTEAFF.

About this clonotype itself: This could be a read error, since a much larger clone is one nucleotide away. In DNA, the CDR3 is TGTGCCATCAGTGACCAAGTAAGCGGGAGGGATAATGAGCAGTACTTC. Protein product: CAISDQVSGRDNEQYF. This sequence joins TRBV10-3 and TRBJ2-5; 10 bases fit TRBD2. Looked up from germline, CDR1 is ENHRY and CDR2 is SYGVKD. The CDR3 is 16 residues long. The V segment lost 3 bases and the J segment 11 bases; nucleotides outside the gene matches: 15.

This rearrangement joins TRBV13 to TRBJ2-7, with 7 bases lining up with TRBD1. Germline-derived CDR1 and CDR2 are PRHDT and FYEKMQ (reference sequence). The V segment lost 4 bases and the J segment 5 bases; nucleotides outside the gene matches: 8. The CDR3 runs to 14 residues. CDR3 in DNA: TGTGCCAGCAGCTCATTCTACAGGGGCAACGAGCAGTACTTC. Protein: CASSSFYRGNEQYF. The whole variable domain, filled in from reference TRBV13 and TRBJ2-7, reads AAGVIQSPRHLIKEKRETATLKCYPIPRHDTVYWYQQGPGQDPQFLISFYEKMQSDKGSIPDRFSAQQFSDYHSELNMSSLELGDSALYFCASSSFYRGNEQYFGPGTRLTVT.

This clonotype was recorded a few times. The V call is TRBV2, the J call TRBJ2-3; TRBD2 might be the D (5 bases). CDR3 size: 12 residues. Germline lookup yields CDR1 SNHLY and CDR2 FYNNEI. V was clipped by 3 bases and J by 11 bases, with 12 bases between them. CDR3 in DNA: TGTGCCAGCAGTGACTGGTCAGGAGGGCAGTATTTT. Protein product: CASSDWSGGQYF.

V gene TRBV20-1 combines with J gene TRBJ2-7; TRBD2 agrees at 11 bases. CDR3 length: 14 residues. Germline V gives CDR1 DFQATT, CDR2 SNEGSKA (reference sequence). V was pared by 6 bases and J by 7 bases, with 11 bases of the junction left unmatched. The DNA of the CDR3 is TGCAGTGCCCAGACTAGCGGGGTCTACAATGAGCAGTACTTC. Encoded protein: CSAQTSGVYNEQYF.

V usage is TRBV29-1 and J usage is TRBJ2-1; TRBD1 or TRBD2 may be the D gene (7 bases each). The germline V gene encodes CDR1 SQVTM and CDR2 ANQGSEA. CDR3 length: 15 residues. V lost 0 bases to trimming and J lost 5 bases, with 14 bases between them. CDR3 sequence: CSVEDGAGGDNEQFF. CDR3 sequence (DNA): TGCAGCGTTGAAGATGGGGCAGGGGGGGACAATGAGCAGTTCTTC.